This entry lists 10 T cell receptor beta chains sequenced from one sample in a study of cytomegalovirus exposure and HLA in healthy donors. The assay was immunoSEQ multiplex PCR, and TCRdb's table has in-frame clones only and misses some. The profile covers hundreds of thousands of clones, with 75% to 90% appearing a single time and over 0.75% taken by the ten largest. What was sequenced was PBMCs. These receptors were taken from a woman aged 18-30 years in good health and CMV-seronegative.

The CDR3 sequence: CASSSGQGRGNTIYF. The CDR3 DNA follows: TGTGCCAGCAGTTCCGGACAGGGAAGGGGAAACACCATATATTTT. The rearrangement joins TRBV6-5 to TRBJ1-3; the match to TRBD1 covers 8 bases. The CDR3 is 15 amino acids. V lost 4 bases to trimming and J lost 4 bases; unmatched junction nucleotides: 6. Germline assignment: CDR1 MNHEY and CDR2 SVGAGI.

The chain carries TRBV6-5 and TRBJ1-1, with D tentatively TRBD1 (5 bases). CDR1 and CDR2 (germline): MNHEY, SVGAGI. Trimming pared 6 bases from V and 11 bases from J, leaving 16 bases between. There are 12 residues in the CDR3. This CDR3 is CASSWGGNRAFF. CDR3 coding DNA: TGTGCCAGCAGCTGGGGGGGGAATCGTGCTTTCTTT.

The chain carries TRBV4-1 and TRBJ1-6, with 7 nucleotides matching TRBD1. The CDR3 is 18 residues long. Trimming cost V 0 bases and J 9 bases; bases outside gene matches: 14. CDR1 is MGHRA and CDR2 is YSYEKL in the germline V gene. The CDR3 region is CASSQDPLSTGKGSPLHF. CDR3 DNA sequence: TGCGCCAGCAGCCAAGATCCCCTATCGACAGGGAAGGGTTCACCCCTCCACTTT.

This chain links TRBV5-1 with TRBJ2-5; maybe TRBD2 (6 bases). From germline, CDR1 is SGHRS and CDR2 YFSETQ. The CDR3 totals 15 residues. Trimming removed 2 bases from V and 3 bases from J, with 14 bases in between. The CDR3 coding sequence is TGCGCCAGCAGCTTAGGTGGCAGGGAGGAAGAGACCCAGTACTTC. Protein: CASSLGGREEETQYF.

The chain joins TRBV29-1 to TRBJ2-7; 8 bases match TRBD1. CDR3 length: 12 residues. Germline CDR1 and CDR2: SQVTM and ANQGSEA. Losses at the gene ends were 4 bases for V and 5 bases for J; bases not matched to a gene: 4. The CDR3 reads CSVADRGHEQYF. The CDR3 bases are TGCAGCGTTGCTGACAGGGGCCACGAGCAGTACTTC.

V and J are TRBV11-2 and TRBJ2-3; unclear D gene. CDR1 is SGHAT, CDR2 FQNNGV, per germline. The CDR3 runs 15 residues. Deletions cut 0 bases from V and 1 base from J, with 8 bases between. CDR3 sequence: CASSLDGRGTDTQYF. The CDR3, as DNA: TGTGCCAGCAGCTTAGATGGCCGTGGCACAGATACGCAGTATTTT.

This chain links TRBV7-9 with TRBJ2-1; no clear D. The CDR3 consists of 14 residues. Germline assignment: CDR1 SEHNR and CDR2 FQNEAQ (reference sequence). Trimming cost V 1 base and J 4 bases, with 8 bases left between them. DNA of the CDR3: TGTGCCAGCAGCTTAGAGTCACTTTACAATGAGCAGTTCTTC. Protein: CASSLESLYNEQFF.

V is TRBV28 and J is TRBJ1-2, with D perhaps TRBD1 (5 bases). V lost 3 bases to trimming and J lost 4 bases, with 15 bases between them. The CDR3 has 15 residues. Germline CDR1 and CDR2: MDHEN and SYDVKM. CDR3 nucleotide sequence: TGTGCCAGCAGTTTTGAGGCAGGGTGGTTCTATGGCTACACCTTC. As protein: CASSFEAGWFYGYTF.

The chain combines TRBV2 with TRBJ1-1; 7 bases line up with TRBD1. Germline CDR1 reads SNHLY; CDR2 reads FYNNEI. This CDR3 is built from 10 residues. The CDR3 DNA sequence: TGTGGGGCAGGGGGAACTGAAGCTTTCTTT. Amino acids: CGAGGTEAFF.

This CDR3 is CASSPGREVETQYF. The CDR3 coding sequence is TGTGCCAGCAGCCCAGGGCGGGAAGTAGAGACCCAGTACTTC. The chain combines TRBV6-1 with TRBJ2-5; weak D call: TRBD2 (6 bases). V lost 6 bases, J lost 4 bases, and 15 bases lay in between. The length of the CDR3 is 14 residues. Germline-derived CDR1 and CDR2 are MNHNS and SASEGT.